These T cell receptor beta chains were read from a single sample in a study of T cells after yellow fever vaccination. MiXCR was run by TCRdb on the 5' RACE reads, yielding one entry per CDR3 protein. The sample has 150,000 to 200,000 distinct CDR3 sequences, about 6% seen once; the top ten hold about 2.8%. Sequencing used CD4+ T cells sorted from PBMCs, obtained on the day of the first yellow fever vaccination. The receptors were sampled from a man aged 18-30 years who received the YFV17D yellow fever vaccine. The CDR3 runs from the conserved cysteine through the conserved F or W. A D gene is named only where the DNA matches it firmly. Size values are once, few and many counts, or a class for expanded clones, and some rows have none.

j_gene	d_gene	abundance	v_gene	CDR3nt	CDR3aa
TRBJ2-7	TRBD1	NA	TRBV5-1	TGCGCCAGCAGCTTGCTGACAGGGGGCAACGAGCAGTACTTC	CASSLLTGGNEQYF
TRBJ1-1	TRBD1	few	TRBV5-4	TGTGCCAGCAGCTTGGGGGCGCCTGACAGGGACACTGAAGCTTTCTTT	CASSLGAPDRDTEAFF
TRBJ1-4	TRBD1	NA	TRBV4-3	TGCGCCAGCAGCCAAGATGGAGACAGGGATGAAAAACTGTTTTTT	CASSQDGDRDEKLFF
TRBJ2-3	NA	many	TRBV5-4	TGTGCCAGCAGCTTGAATGTGGCGGAGACGGGACAGCAGTATTTT	CASSLNVAETGQQYF
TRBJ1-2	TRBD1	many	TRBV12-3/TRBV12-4	TGTGCCAGCAGTCCGTGGACAGGCGACCATGGCTACACCTTC	CASSPWTGDHGYTF
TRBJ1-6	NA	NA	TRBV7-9	TGTGCCAGCAGCTTAGTGGGGGGTAAAGCACCCCTCCACTTT	CASSLVGGKAPLHF
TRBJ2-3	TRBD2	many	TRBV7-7	TGTGCTAGCAGCACGGGACTAGCGGAGACAGATACGCAGTATTTT	CASSTGLAETDTQYF
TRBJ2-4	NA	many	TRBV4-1	TGCGCCAGCAGCCAAGAGCCCCCGGAAGATCCTAAAACACTAGCCAAAAACATTCAGTACTTC	CASSQEPPEDPKTLAKNIQYF
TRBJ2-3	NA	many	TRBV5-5	TGTGCCAGCAGCTGGACGAGGTGGACAGATACGCAGTATTTT	CASSWTRWTDTQYF
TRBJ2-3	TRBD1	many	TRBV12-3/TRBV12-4	TGTGCCAGCAGAGTGACAGGGAGCACAGATACGCAGTATTTT	CASRVTGSTDTQYF
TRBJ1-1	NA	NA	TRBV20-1	TGCAGTGCTAGACTATCAGGGGCAGGGAACACTGAAGCTTTCTTT	CSARLSGAGNTEAFF
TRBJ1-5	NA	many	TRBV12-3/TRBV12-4	TGTGCCAGCAGTGACGTACAGAGCAATCAGCCCCAGCATTTT	CASSDVQSNQPQHF
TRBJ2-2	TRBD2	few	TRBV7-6	TGTGCCAGCAGCCCGGCAGCGGGGGGGCCGGGGGAGCTGTTTTTT	CASSPAAGGPGELFF
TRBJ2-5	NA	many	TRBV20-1	TGCAGTGCTCGACTAGGGAGCGCCGAGACCCAGTACTTC	CSARLGSAETQYF
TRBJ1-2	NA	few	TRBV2	TGTGCCAGCGGTCGTGAGGGTGGCTACACCTTC	CASGREGGYTF
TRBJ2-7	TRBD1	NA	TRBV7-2	TGTGCCAGCAGCTTGGGGACAGGGAAAGGTTACGAGCAGTACTTC	CASSLGTGKGYEQYF
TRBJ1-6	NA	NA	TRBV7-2	TGTGCCAGCGGATCGGACCGTAGCTCCTATAATTCACCCCTCCACTTT	CASGSDRSSYNSPLHF
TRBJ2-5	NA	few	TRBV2	TGTGCCAGCAGGGACAGACAAGAGACCCAGTACTTC	CASRDRQETQYF
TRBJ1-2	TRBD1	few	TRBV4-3	TGCGCCAGCAGCCAACTACCTCCGGGACAGGGGATTAATGGCTACACCTTC	CASSQLPPGQGINGYTF
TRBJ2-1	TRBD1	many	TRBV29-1	TGCAGCGCTGGACAGGGGTTTGCTGAGCAGTTCTTC	CSAGQGFAEQFF
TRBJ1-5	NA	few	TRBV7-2	TGTGCCAGCAGCTTAGGGACTGATAATCAGCCCCAGCATTTT	CASSLGTDNQPQHF
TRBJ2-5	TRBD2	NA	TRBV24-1	TGTGCCACCAGTGAACCAATAGAGGAGCGGGGGGGACGCGGGGAGACCCAGTACTTC	CATSEPIEERGGRGETQYF
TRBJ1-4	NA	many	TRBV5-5	TGTGCCAGCAGCTTGTTGGGGGAAAAACTGTTTTTT	CASSLLGEKLFF
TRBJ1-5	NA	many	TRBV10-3	TGTGCCATTTCGAAAACCGGTGGCGTAAATCAGCCCCAGCATTTT	CAISKTGGVNQPQHF
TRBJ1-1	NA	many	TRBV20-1	TGCAGTGCACCCGACCGGAACACTGAAGCTTTCTTT	CSAPDRNTEAFF
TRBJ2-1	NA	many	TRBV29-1	TGCAGCGTTGAACCCCGCGGCCTTCACAATGAGCAGTTCTTC	CSVEPRGLHNEQFF
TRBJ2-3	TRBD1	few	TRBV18	TGTGCCAGCTTACAGGGGGCCCTACCAGATACGCAGTATTTT	CASLQGALPDTQYF
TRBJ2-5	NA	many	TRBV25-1	TGTGCCACCTCCCTAGTATTTGGAGAGACCCAGTACTTC	CATSLVFGETQYF
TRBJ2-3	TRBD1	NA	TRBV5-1	TGCGCCAGCAGACGCCGGACAGGGAGCACAGATACGCAGTATTTT	CASRRRTGSTDTQYF
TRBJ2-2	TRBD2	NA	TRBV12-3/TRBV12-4	TGTGCCAGCAGTCCTCCCGGGACTAGTTCCGGGGAGCTGTTTTTT	CASSPPGTSSGELFF
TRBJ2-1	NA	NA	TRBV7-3	TGTGCCAGCAGCTTAACCCCGGACAGAGACTACAATGAGCAGTTCTTC	CASSLTPDRDYNEQFF
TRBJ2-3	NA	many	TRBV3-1	TGTGCCAGCAGCCAATCACAGGGCACAGATACGCAGTATTTT	CASSQSQGTDTQYF
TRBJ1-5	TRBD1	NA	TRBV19	TGTGCCATACAACAGGGGCTCAATCAGCCCCAGCATTTT	CAIQQGLNQPQHF
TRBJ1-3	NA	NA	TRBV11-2	TGTGCCAGCAGCTTCCGACAGATTGGAAACACCATATATTTT	CASSFRQIGNTIYF